The sequence of this TCR beta chain was determined in a study of blood T cell repertoires in COVID-19 (dated by TCRdb to the early 2020s). Concerning the study at large: Samples covering the acute and convalescent phases of COVID-19 were provided by collaborators in the United States, Italy and Spain. The prospective study material was composed of cDNA or gDNA derived from T cells, B-cell-depleted T cells, or PBMCs. Deeply sampled blood TCRbeta repertoires from subjects exposed to, actively infected with, or recovered from COVID-19 were included in the dataset. The repertoires were made available in a free public database intended to serve as a resource for research on the immune response to SARS-CoV-2. Samples were obtained from the ongoing ImmuneRACE study (first 160 participants) and from approximately 1,200 subjects provided by 6 global collaborators. The sample metadata nearly always contained a de-identified subject ID, COVID-19 status, age in years and sex. Where available, HLA class I and class II types were obtained from metadata supplied by the sample provider rather than from assay-based typing.

TCRbeta CDR3 regions were amplified from genomic DNA using the immunoSEQ Assay, a bias-controlled multiplex PCR. The authors' pipeline ran thus. Within the assay, amplification of reference gene primers was used to estimate how many nucleated cells each sample contained. To quantify the absolute abundance of each unique TCRbeta CDR3 rearrangement, sequence reads were collapsed and filtered. For each sample, productive Simpson clonality was calculated as the square root of Simpson's diversity index across productive rearrangements. TCRdb carries this immuneACCESS record with in-frame sequences only. Its versions omit some clonotypes, under half of them owing to an unresolved V gene in the studies checked, with the rest unexplained. V, J and clone size were drawn from that table, and D and trimming were deduced from the DNA. Within this sample are thousands of clones, with 75% to 90% of them counted one time only. Around 6% of the sample is in the top ten clones.

Concerning this clone itself: The clone's antigen remains unknown. No base quality values were provided; no much bigger clone lies one nucleotide off.

Each collaborating institution followed its own protocols to collect whole blood in K2EDTA tubes. For TCRbeta analysis, collaborators shipped samples in one of three forms: frozen whole blood, isolated PBMCs, or DNA extracted from either of those sample types. Deletion took 6 bases off V and 1 base off J, with a span of 18 bases between the germline ends. CDR3 length: 16 amino acids, cysteine to phenylalanine. The only DNA kept is the CDR3, 48 bases in frame from the first base. CDR1 and CDR2, looked up from the germline V gene (reference sequence), are LNHDA and SQIVND. General study outcomes and caveats: The quantity of clinical and demographic metadata differed by source and by participant and was supplied without curation.

Rearrangement joined TRBV19 to TRBJ1-1; a weak D assignment points to TRBD1 (6 bases agree). The sample taken for sequencing was peripheral blood. The sequence was collected from a man aged 55 to 70 with acute or convalescent COVID-19. Here is the DNA: TGTGCCAGTAGAAAAGACAGGCCTAATAAGAACACTGAAGCTTTCTTT. It specifies CASRKDRPNKNTEAFF.